This T cell receptor beta chain came from a study of blood T cell repertoires in COVID-19. Study-wide context: Samples of COVID-19 (acute and convalescent) were obtained from the United States, Italy and Spain. The cDNA or gDNA used as material had been derived from T cells, B-cell-depleted T cells, or PBMCs.

Per the original data handling: It was from reference gene primer amplification that nucleated cell counts were estimated. Clones were sequenced by immunoSEQ multiplex PCR, and TCRdb holds only the in-frame ones, with some missing. V, J and clone size reflect that table, while D and trimming were determined from the DNA. The data contain approximately 160,000 clones, around four fifths of them singletons. The CDR3 runs 15 residues. Looked up from germline, CDR1 is MDHEN and CDR2 is SYDVKM. Trimming shortened V by 6 bases and J by 5 bases, and 17 bases separated the two germline ends. This clone has only one observation.

Source material: peripheral blood. The chain is built from TRBV28 and TRBJ2-1; tentatively, D is TRBD2 (7 bases). The clonotype originates from a man aged 70-80 years with acute or convalescent COVID-19. CDR3 protein: CASRPRGGGHNEQFF. The CDR3 nucleotides are TGTGCCAGCAGGCCCCGGGGAGGGGGTCACAATGAGCAGTTCTTC.